This T cell receptor beta chain was obtained from a study of cytomegalovirus exposure and HLA in healthy donors (dated by TCRdb to about 2017). With respect to the entire study: An earlier analysis of approximately 590 of the donors reported approximately 300 Gb of sequence data and some 100 million unique TCR beta sequences from roughly 180 million T cells. The study combined high-throughput TCR immunosequencing, statistical association of individual TCRs with disease status, and machine learning to predict cytomegalovirus infection status. In an earlier analysis of roughly 540 of the donors, high-throughput TCR beta sequencing was used to judge whether each TCR beta V gene segment behaved as functional or pseudogenic. Donor age, sex, ethnicity and CMV serostatus were compiled together with the repertoire data. Because of strong linkage in the cohort, roughly five DR-DQ haplotypes were treated as single units for association and clustering. Of the roughly 420 genotyped donors, approximately 80% were placed in the genetic ancestry cluster associated with self-reported Caucasian donors. In a later genetic analysis, genome-wide SNP genotypes for about 55% of the 666 donors were used, and that subset was treated as a discovery cohort. Class I and class II HLA loci were covered by the typing at four-digit resolution. Rather than using new phenotypic data, the later analysis identified candidate immune exposures from TCR beta sequences and from how often those sequences occurred across donors. All discovery cohort repertoires had been generated using a single sequencing platform. A later analysis re-examined previously published TCR beta repertoires from just over 650 donors and added high-resolution HLA genotyping to investigate patterns of TCR occurrence. Along with the approximately 670-subject first cohort, a separate validation cohort of over a hundred different subjects was used. Approximately 300 gigabases of sequencing data and 80 million or so unique TCR sequences were included in an early release covering several hundred HLA-typed donors. The study was designed to test whether signatures of past pathogen exposure could be identified by cataloging public T cell receptors. The study used immunosequencing to profile the T cell repertoires of some 600 subjects and linked those repertoires to cytomegalovirus serostatus. The number of typed donors differed by locus: roughly 629-630 for A, B, C, DRB1 and DQB1; some 540 for DQA1; around 580 for DPA1; and about 450 for DPB1. On average, roughly 250,000 unique TCR beta nucleotide sequences were sequenced per donor among some 420 genotyped donors of the cohort, with around 19% of those sequences being non-productive.

Libraries were made using the immunoSEQ multiplex PCR assay. The multiplex PCR relied on a mix of 60 forward primers for TCR Vbeta segments and 13 reverse primers for TCR Jbeta segments. A multiplex PCR assay on genomic DNA amplified the CDR3 region of rearranged TCR beta genes. The amplified TCR beta libraries were sequenced on the Illumina HiSeq System as 87-base-pair reads. In the paper's pipeline: A later analysis counted approximately 76 million unique TCR beta chains across the 550 to 750 repertoires, and 10 million to 11 million of these chains were shared by at least two donors. Raw reads were error-corrected and collapsed into unique sequences by a nearest-neighbor algorithm in which closely related sequences were merged to remove PCR and sequencing errors. V, D and J gene segments were assigned by aligning CDR3 sequences to IMGT reference sequences. For a sequence to be retained, a match of at least six nucleotides was required to both a V gene segment and a J gene segment. A rearrangement counted as productive if the CDR3 had no stop codons and remained in frame with V and J, and every other rearrangement counted as non-productive. Following IMGT convention, CDR3 was defined as the stretch from the second conserved V-encoded cysteine up to the conserved J-encoded phenylalanine. The earlier analysis of about 610 of the donors excluded sequences that lacked an unambiguous match to a single V gene segment. In an earlier analysis of roughly 500 of the donors, V segments were called functional above 56.7% productive rearrangements and were called segregating when the between-donor standard deviation exceeded 5%. A statistical classification framework was developed to diagnose cytomegalovirus status using the catalog of TCR beta chain sequences. In a later analysis, TCR nucleotide sequences were compared against IMGT/GENE-DB human TR gene sequences so that V and J genes could be assigned. In a later analysis, CDR3 sequences and most-parsimonious VDJ recombination scenarios were assigned using the TCRdist pipeline. In a later analysis, every TCR beta chain was defined by the combination of its CDR3 amino acid sequence and its V-gene family, and reads without a unique V-gene family were dropped. A later analysis removed 550 to 700 highly shared, low-generation-probability nucleotide sequences to deal with suspected cross-contamination and a sequencing artifact. In a later analysis, a clonal expansion index was calculated for each public chain from normalized within-repertoire ranks of inferred template counts. In a later analysis, generation probabilities were computed using a VDJ recombination model fitted to out-of-frame rearrangements, and the results were checked against IGoR. In a later analysis, hypergeometric tests were used to score TCR-TCR, TCR-HLA and TCR-CMV co-occurrence, with a repertoire-size bias correction applied to TCR pairs. False discovery rates were estimated in a later analysis by permuting HLA or CMV assignments 20 times. A later analysis grouped co-occurring TCRs with DBSCAN, adding TCRdist sequence similarity when clustering within HLA-allele-positive subsets. For co-occurrence clustering, repertoires with fewer than 30,000 or more than 120,000 public chains were excluded, along with 5 or 6 repertoires with anomalous nucleotide sharing. TCRdb's version of the immuneACCESS table is confined to in-frame rearrangements and falls short of the full clone set. An unresolved V gene accounts for under half of the shortfall where checked; the remainder is of unknown origin. V and J calls and clone size are those listed in that table; D and trimming were worked out from the DNA. Within this sample are fewer than 150,000 clones, with around 78% of them counted one time only. The top ten clones comprise less than 3.5% of the sample.

Reading from cysteine to phenylalanine, the CDR3 counts 14 amino acids. Only the CDR3 DNA is retained, 42 bases long and in frame from the first base. For CDR1 and CDR2, the germline V gene lists SGHRS and YFSETQ. The V and J ends are trimmed by 0 bases and 9 bases, leaving 10 bases between them. Overall study results and their limits: In the study, 150 to 200 TCR beta chains were listed as associated with cytomegalovirus. It was suggested by the authors that the approach could potentially be generalized to other disease states and immunological phenotypes. CMV serostatus was the only immune exposure information available for the cohort. Presence/absence analyses assumed roughly uniform sequencing depth across donors, an assumption that may not hold. Several of the top co-occurrence clusters appeared to be linked to parvovirus B19, influenza, CMV and Epstein-Barr virus, according to a later analysis. A few of the identified cytomegalovirus-associated TCR beta chains were confirmed in vitro to be specific for cytomegalovirus antigens. In both the original and validation cohorts, the classifier was reported to diagnose cytomegalovirus status with high specificity and sensitivity. Broadly in line with IMGT annotations, most TCR beta V segments showed up in productive rearrangements about 87% or about 30% of the time in an earlier analysis of several hundred of the donors. Most TCR sequences were seen in very few donors, while some public TCRs were found in many individuals. About 15 rarely observed V segments, including chromosome 9 orphons, were excluded from the earlier analysis of about 610 of the donors because counts were too low. In a later genetic analysis, fewer N-insertions in productive TCRs were reported among donors in an Asian-associated ancestry cluster than the approximately 630-donor mean. A group of highly shared sequence variants was considered likely to be a technical artifact of the sequencing pipeline. According to a later analysis, most CMV-associated TCR beta chains appeared to be HLA-restricted, and the HLA associations seemed to be driven largely by CMV exposure. Linkage disequilibrium might explain the correlated functional status among segregating V segments, but an unknown experimental factor could not be excluded. An association between a missense DCLRE1C variant and V-gene and J-gene trimming of TCR beta chains was found in a later genetic analysis and replicated in an independent cohort. A later analysis associated about 17,000 TCR beta sequences with specific HLA alleles at a false discovery rate of 0.05. The cohort was sequenced for TCR beta chains only, and without alpha or paired-chain data the features that could be detected were limited. Because some donors lacked HLA typing at each locus, the association tests relied only on the typed subset. In a later analysis, the rate of TCR association differed among HLA loci, with DRB1 alleles having the most associated TCRs and HLA-C alleles having the fewest. A further reported finding was that TCR beta sequences accurately predicted the HLA-A and HLA-B alleles for most subjects in the first cohort. Some IMGT-functional V segments, including TRBV6-2 and TRBV6-3, could not be distinguished by the 87-base-pair reads and were therefore excluded. When HLA alleles, especially DR and DQ, strongly co-occurred, attributing TCR associations to individual alleles was difficult. In a later analysis, HLA-associated TCR beta chains were found to be more clonally expanded and to have lower generation probabilities than equally common non-associated chains.

The cohort consisted of 600 to 750 healthy bone marrow donors. At the time of sampling, every cohort member was nominally healthy, though immune exposures that went unrecorded were likely present. The donor was CMV seronegative and belonged to the group of 350 to 400 seronegative cohort members. A peripheral blood sample was provided by each donor, and peripheral blood mononuclear cells were used for TCR beta sequencing. Genomic DNA extraction from the blood cell samples was performed with the Qiagen DNeasy Blood Extraction Kit. This clone has more than one count but fewer than ten. No antigen is known for it. No quality values exist for individual bases; no much larger clone is one base distant.

The origin of this receptor is a male donor in good health and CMV-seronegative. Recombination connected TRBV5-1 to TRBJ1-6; confidence is insufficient to name the D gene. Sequenced sample: PBMCs. The CDR3 has the sequence CASSLAGLGSPLHF. The DNA sequence is TGCGCCAGCAGCTTGGCCGGGTTAGGTTCACCCCTCCACTTT.